The source of this T cell receptor beta chain is a study of early T cells in non-severe SARS-CoV-2 infection. Germline lookup yields CDR1 SGHTA and CDR2 FQGNSA. The CDR3 is made up of 15 amino acids. Trimming removed 2 bases at V and 8 bases at J, with 16 bases between. This clonotype was counted between two and nine times. Individual cDNA molecules carried attached unique molecular identifiers. TCRdb re-called the 5' RACE reads through MiXCR, storing one row per CDR3 protein. The data hold roughly 30,000 distinct CDR3 sequences, with around 7% observed a single time. The sequence derives from an adult who was a healthcare worker with PCR-confirmed SARS-CoV-2 infection or an uninfected control (not recorded which). Sequencing was done on a sample of whole blood. The chain combines TRBV7-2 with TRBJ1-3, with no clear D. The CDR3 DNA reads TGTGCCAGCAGCTTACCGGCCCAACCCGGGGACACCATATATTTT. It specifies CASSLPAQPGDTIYF.